This T cell receptor (beta chain) was captured by sequencing in a study of response to subunit inactivated influenza vaccine. TCRdb independently ran MiXCR on the RT-PCR reads; one entry per CDR3 protein. The sample carries about 570,000 distinct CDR3 sequences, over 9% recorded once. As to this clonotype: Its antigen is not known.

Study-level results: The authors suggested that every seasonal influenza vaccination recruits few new T cells.

The V gene lost 1 base and the J gene lost 0 bases, with 13 bases spanning the gap. The germline V gene has CDR1 SGHVS and CDR2 FNYEAQ. The CDR3 runs to 16 residues. These data also featured in a second study, about T cells expressing NK-cell markers. Turning to that study: Libraries used 5'RACE template switching adding universal primer site and UMIs. Sorted CD3+CD56+NKG2C+, CD3+CD56+NKG2C- and CD3+CD56-NKG2C+ T cells provided the TCR beta repertoires. HCMV seropositivity marked seven of the eight sequenced donors; one was seronegative. Restriction of sorting to alpha-beta TCR T cells was accomplished in several experiments using an anti-gamma-delta TCR antibody.

This receptor was identified in a man aged 45-65 years who received an inactivated influenza vaccine. The genes are TRBV7-6 and TRBJ2-7; a possible D gene is TRBD2 (6 bases). The sequencing used PBMCs from blood, collected on the day of vaccination. The DNA of the CDR3 is TGTGCCAGCAGCTTAGGTGGGGGGAATTACTCCTACGAGCAGTACTTC. Its protein is CASSLGGGNYSYEQYF. Looking up the rest from reference TRBV7-6 and TRBJ2-7 gives the full variable domain: GAGVSQSPRYKVTKRGQDVALRCDPISGHVSLYWYRQALGQGPEFLTYFNYEAQQDKSGLPNDRFSAERPEGSISTLTIQRTEQRDSAMYRCASSLGGGNYSYEQYFGPGTRLTVT.